This is a list of T cell receptor beta chains from one sample in a study of cytomegalovirus exposure and HLA in healthy donors. TCRdb keeps only in-frame clones here, not all; method: immunoSEQ multiplex PCR. This table has about 160,000 clones, roughly 80% appearing once. Sequencing input: PBMCs. These receptors were taken from a middle-aged woman in good health and CMV-seronegative. Each CDR3 is given with its conserved first and last residue. A D gene is named only where the DNA matches it firmly. Expanded clones are given a class, and other clones once, few, many or no size at all.

clone size: -; CDR3 length: 13; D gene: TRBD2; V gene: TRBV11-2; J gene: TRBJ2-3; CDR3 DNA: TGTGCCAGCAGTGGGGGGGTTGCAGATACGCAGTATTTT; CDR3 protein: CASSGGVADTQYF
clone size: -; CDR3 length: 14; D gene: -; V gene: TRBV18; J gene: TRBJ2-3; CDR3 DNA: TGTGCCAGCTCACTCAGGGACTTCACAGATACGCAGTATTTT; CDR3 protein: CASSLRDFTDTQYF
clone size: -; CDR3 length: 16; D gene: -; V gene: TRBV19; J gene: TRBJ2-5; CDR3 DNA: TGTGCCAGTAGTATCGACGGGGGACGTCGTAGCCAGACCCAGTACTTC; CDR3 protein: CASSIDGGRRSQTQYF
clone size: -; CDR3 length: 15; D gene: TRBD2; V gene: TRBV11-2; J gene: TRBJ2-1; CDR3 DNA: TGTGCCAGCAGCTCCGGACTAGCGGTTTACAATGAGCAGTTCTTC; CDR3 protein: CASSSGLAVYNEQFF
clone size: -; CDR3 length: 14; D gene: -; V gene: TRBV14; J gene: TRBJ1-3; CDR3 DNA: TGTGCCAGCAGCCAACCAGCGAGTGGAAACACCATATATTTT; CDR3 protein: CASSQPASGNTIYF
clone size: -; CDR3 length: 14; D gene: TRBD2; V gene: TRBV11-2; J gene: TRBJ2-7; CDR3 DNA: TGTGCCAGCAGCTTAGATTGGGACTATGGCGAGCAGTACTTC; CDR3 protein: CASSLDWDYGEQYF
clone size: -; CDR3 length: 15; D gene: -; V gene: TRBV19; J gene: TRBJ2-1; CDR3 DNA: TGTGCCAGTAGCGTCTGGTCCCAGTCCTACAATGAGCAGTTCTTC; CDR3 protein: CASSVWSQSYNEQFF
clone size: -; CDR3 length: 15; D gene: -; V gene: TRBV25-1; J gene: TRBJ1-2; CDR3 DNA: TGTGCCAGCAGTGATGTGGGGGGTAGGAGCTATGGCTACACCTTC; CDR3 protein: CASSDVGGRSYGYTF
clone size: -; CDR3 length: 14; D gene: -; V gene: TRBV7-2; J gene: TRBJ1-5; CDR3 DNA: TGTGCCAGCAGCTTAGTGCTACGCGATCAGCCCCAGCATTTT; CDR3 protein: CASSLVLRDQPQHF
clone size: -; CDR3 length: 17; D gene: -; V gene: TRBV19; J gene: TRBJ1-1; CDR3 DNA: TGTGCCAGTAGTATTGATAAAGGGGCTGTTGGTATAAGGGAAGCTTTCTTT; CDR3 protein: CASSIDKGAVGIREAFF
clone size: few; CDR3 length: 15; D gene: TRBD2; V gene: TRBV11-2; J gene: TRBJ2-5; CDR3 DNA: TGTGCCAGCAGGAAACTAGCGGGGGACCAAGAGACCCAGTACTTC; CDR3 protein: CASRKLAGDQETQYF
clone size: -; CDR3 length: 17; D gene: TRBD2; V gene: TRBV2; J gene: TRBJ2-5; CDR3 DNA: TGTGCCAGCAGCCAACACCGGATTCGGGAGGTGCAAGAGACCCAGTACTTC; CDR3 protein: CASSQHRIREVQETQYF
clone size: -; CDR3 length: 14; D gene: -; V gene: TRBV11-1; J gene: TRBJ2-5; CDR3 DNA: TGTGCCAGCAGTCACAACAGGGTTCGGGAGACCCAGTACTTC; CDR3 protein: CASSHNRVRETQYF
clone size: -; CDR3 length: 13; D gene: -; V gene: TRBV4-1; J gene: TRBJ2-1; CDR3 DNA: TGCGCCAGCAGCATAACCGAGTACAATGAGCAGTTCTTC; CDR3 protein: CASSITEYNEQFF
clone size: -; CDR3 length: 16; D gene: -; V gene: TRBV23-1; J gene: TRBJ2-7; CDR3 DNA: TGCGCCAGCAGTCAAAGGGGACTCGTCGGGTACTACGAGCAGTACTTC; CDR3 protein: CASSQRGLVGYYEQYF
clone size: -; CDR3 length: 13; D gene: TRBD1; V gene: TRBV11-3; J gene: TRBJ1-1; CDR3 DNA: TGTGCCAGCAGCTCGAGGACAGGTGGTGTCGCTTTCTTT; CDR3 protein: CASSSRTGGVAFF
clone size: -; CDR3 length: 17; D gene: -; V gene: TRBV4-1; J gene: TRBJ2-1; CDR3 DNA: TGCGCCAGCAGCCAAGGAGCATTACGGAGCTCCTACAATGAGCAGTTCTTC; CDR3 protein: CASSQGALRSSYNEQFF
clone size: -; CDR3 length: 15; D gene: -; V gene: TRBV7-3; J gene: TRBJ2-5; CDR3 DNA: TGTGCCAGCAGCCAAGGCGGACCCGCGGGGGAGACCCAGTACTTC; CDR3 protein: CASSQGGPAGETQYF
clone size: -; CDR3 length: 13; D gene: -; V gene: TRBV4-2; J gene: TRBJ1-1; CDR3 DNA: TGTGCCAGCAGTATCGGGGTCGAGACTGAAGCTTTCTTT; CDR3 protein: CASSIGVETEAFF
clone size: -; CDR3 length: 15; D gene: TRBD2; V gene: TRBV11-3; J gene: TRBJ2-7; CDR3 DNA: TGTGCCAGCAGCTTAGGAGGCGGGGGCTCCTACGAGCAGTACTTC; CDR3 protein: CASSLGGGGSYEQYF
clone size: -; CDR3 length: 17; D gene: TRBD2; V gene: TRBV2; J gene: TRBJ2-3; CDR3 DNA: TGTGCCAGCAGTAGAGATTCGGGACTAGTCGGCACAGATACGCAGTATTTT; CDR3 protein: CASSRDSGLVGTDTQYF
clone size: -; CDR3 length: 14; D gene: -; V gene: TRBV9; J gene: TRBJ2-1; CDR3 DNA: TGTGCCAGCAGCCGCAGCGCTGGAACATGGGAGCAGTTCTTC; CDR3 protein: CASSRSAGTWEQFF
clone size: -; CDR3 length: 18; D gene: TRBD1; V gene: TRBV7-2; J gene: TRBJ2-7; CDR3 DNA: TGTGCCAGCAGTTACCCCCGGACAGGGAGTCTTGGCTCCTACGAGCAGTACTTC; CDR3 protein: CASSYPRTGSLGSYEQYF
clone size: -; CDR3 length: 16; D gene: TRBD2; V gene: TRBV11-2; J gene: TRBJ2-2; CDR3 DNA: TGTGCCAGCAGCTTTACCAGCGGGGTAAACACCGGGGAGCTGTTTTTT; CDR3 protein: CASSFTSGVNTGELFF
clone size: -; CDR3 length: 14; D gene: -; V gene: TRBV19; J gene: TRBJ1-5; CDR3 DNA: TGTGCCAGTAGTTTCCAGGGTGAGCATCAGCCCCAGCATTTT; CDR3 protein: CASSFQGEHQPQHF
clone size: once; CDR3 length: 14; D gene: -; V gene: TRBV6-1; J gene: TRBJ2-7; CDR3 DNA: TGTGCCAGCAGCTACGCGGGACTCCAAGGCGAGCAGTACTTC; CDR3 protein: CASSYAGLQGEQYF
clone size: -; CDR3 length: 13; D gene: -; V gene: TRBV5-4; J gene: TRBJ1-2; CDR3 DNA: TGTGCCAGCAGCTTGGACAGAGCTTATGGCTACACCTTC; CDR3 protein: CASSLDRAYGYTF
clone size: -; CDR3 length: 13; D gene: -; V gene: TRBV11-1; J gene: TRBJ2-1; CDR3 DNA: TGTGCCAGCAGCGCGGGCCTTTACAATGAGCAGTTCTTC; CDR3 protein: CASSAGLYNEQFF
clone size: -; CDR3 length: 16; D gene: TRBD2; V gene: TRBV7-9; J gene: TRBJ2-5; CDR3 DNA: TGTTCCAGCAGCTTGGGACTAGCGGCAAGCCAAGAGACCCAGTACTTC; CDR3 protein: CSSSLGLAASQETQYF
clone size: -; CDR3 length: 15; D gene: TRBD2; V gene: TRBV19; J gene: TRBJ2-3; CDR3 DNA: TGTGCCAGTTCCCGCCGAGCGGGGGGCACAGATACGCAGTATTTT; CDR3 protein: CASSRRAGGTDTQYF
clone size: -; CDR3 length: 14; D gene: -; V gene: TRBV6-5; J gene: TRBJ1-2; CDR3 DNA: TGTGCCAGCGCCGCGGGGGCAGCTAACTATGGCTACACCTTC; CDR3 protein: CASAAGAANYGYTF
clone size: -; CDR3 length: 15; D gene: -; V gene: TRBV6-6; J gene: TRBJ1-2; CDR3 DNA: TGTGCCAGCAGTTACAATCAGGGCCGGGACTATGGCTACACCTTC; CDR3 protein: CASSYNQGRDYGYTF
clone size: -; CDR3 length: 13; D gene: -; V gene: TRBV29-1; J gene: TRBJ2-1; CDR3 DNA: TGCAGCGGATCCGGGATCACCTACAATGAGCAGTTCTTC; CDR3 protein: CSGSGITYNEQFF
clone size: -; CDR3 length: 16; D gene: TRBD1; V gene: TRBV18; J gene: TRBJ1-1; CDR3 DNA: TGTGCCAGCTCACCACGGCGGCCTACAGGGGACACTGAAGCTTTCTTT; CDR3 protein: CASSPRRPTGDTEAFF
clone size: -; CDR3 length: 14; D gene: TRBD1; V gene: TRBV18; J gene: TRBJ1-6; CDR3 DNA: TGTGCCAGCTCATTGGGACAGGATAATTCACCCCTCCACTTT; CDR3 protein: CASSLGQDNSPLHF
clone size: -; CDR3 length: 15; D gene: -; V gene: TRBV6-1; J gene: TRBJ1-1; CDR3 DNA: TGTGCCAGCAGTTTGTTCGAATGGGCGAACACTGAAGCTTTCTTT; CDR3 protein: CASSLFEWANTEAFF
clone size: -; CDR3 length: 12; D gene: -; V gene: TRBV9; J gene: TRBJ2-1; CDR3 DNA: TGTGCCAGCGGGCCCGGGATAGATGAGCAGTTCTTC; CDR3 protein: CASGPGIDEQFF
clone size: -; CDR3 length: 15; D gene: TRBD1; V gene: TRBV6-5; J gene: TRBJ2-2; CDR3 DNA: TGTGCCAGCCGCCTGACAGGGTATGGGACCGGGGAGCTGTTTTTT; CDR3 protein: CASRLTGYGTGELFF
clone size: -; CDR3 length: 12; D gene: TRBD1; V gene: TRBV13; J gene: TRBJ1-1; CDR3 DNA: TGTGCCAGCGCCTACAGGGGGGCTGAAGCTTTCTTT; CDR3 protein: CASAYRGAEAFF
clone size: -; CDR3 length: 13; D gene: -; V gene: TRBV29-1; J gene: TRBJ2-5; CDR3 DNA: TGCAGCGTAGCGAGGTCAGGGTCGGGGACCCAGTACTTC; CDR3 protein: CSVARSGSGTQYF
clone size: -; CDR3 length: 12; D gene: -; V gene: TRBV9; J gene: TRBJ2-7; CDR3 DNA: TGTGCCAGCGGCAGGGATTACTACGAGCAGTACTTC; CDR3 protein: CASGRDYYEQYF
clone size: -; CDR3 length: 12; D gene: -; V gene: TRBV6-5; J gene: TRBJ2-7; CDR3 DNA: TGTGCCAGCAGCCAGACAGGTCTGAAGCAGTACTTC; CDR3 protein: CASSQTGLKQYF
clone size: once; CDR3 length: 16; D gene: TRBD1; V gene: TRBV15; J gene: TRBJ2-7; CDR3 DNA: TGTGCCACCAGCAGGGGGTCCGGGACAGGAGTCTACGAGCAGTACTTC; CDR3 protein: CATSRGSGTGVYEQYF
clone size: -; CDR3 length: 14; D gene: -; V gene: TRBV18; J gene: TRBJ1-1; CDR3 DNA: TGTGCCAGCTCACCTCTCGGACAGAGCCCTGAAGCTTTCTTT; CDR3 protein: CASSPLGQSPEAFF
clone size: -; CDR3 length: 11; D gene: TRBD1; V gene: TRBV7-9; J gene: TRBJ1-2; CDR3 DNA: TGTTCCAGCAGCTTGGGACAGTGGTACACCTTC; CDR3 protein: CSSSLGQWYTF
clone size: -; CDR3 length: 15; D gene: TRBD2; V gene: TRBV7-2; J gene: TRBJ2-5; CDR3 DNA: TGTGCCAGCAGCCTCCGACGCGGGGGCCAAGAGACCCAGTACTTC; CDR3 protein: CASSLRRGGQETQYF
clone size: once; CDR3 length: 14; D gene: -; V gene: TRBV2; J gene: TRBJ2-6; CDR3 DNA: TGTGCCAGCAGTGAACAATCTGGGGCCAACGTCCTGACTTTC; CDR3 protein: CASSEQSGANVLTF
clone size: -; CDR3 length: 14; D gene: TRBD1; V gene: TRBV5-5; J gene: TRBJ1-1; CDR3 DNA: TGTGCCAGCAGTCGGGACAGCCCGAACACTGAAGCTTTCTTT; CDR3 protein: CASSRDSPNTEAFF
clone size: -; CDR3 length: 15; D gene: TRBD2; V gene: TRBV6-1; J gene: TRBJ2-5; CDR3 DNA: TGTGCCAGCAGACTAGCGGGGGGGATCGGGGAGACCCAGTACTTC; CDR3 protein: CASRLAGGIGETQYF
clone size: -; CDR3 length: 16; D gene: -; V gene: TRBV2; J gene: TRBJ1-1; CDR3 DNA: TGTGCCAGCAGTGACTTGGGCCGCACCTCTTACACTGAAGCTTTCTTT; CDR3 protein: CASSDLGRTSYTEAFF
clone size: -; CDR3 length: 16; D gene: TRBD2; V gene: TRBV15; J gene: TRBJ2-4; CDR3 DNA: TGTGCCACCGGGGAGGGAATTTTTAGTCACAAAAACATTCAGTACTTC; CDR3 protein: CATGEGIFSHKNIQYF
clone size: -; CDR3 length: 14; D gene: -; V gene: TRBV2; J gene: TRBJ1-5; CDR3 DNA: TGTGCCAGCAGCGACTTCGGACATAATAAGCCCCAGCATTTT; CDR3 protein: CASSDFGHNKPQHF
clone size: -; CDR3 length: 15; D gene: TRBD1; V gene: TRBV5-6; J gene: TRBJ1-4; CDR3 DNA: TGTGCCAGCAGCACTACCACAGGGGGCTATGGAAAACTGTTTTTT; CDR3 protein: CASSTTTGGYGKLFF
clone size: -; CDR3 length: 15; D gene: -; V gene: TRBV18; J gene: TRBJ1-2; CDR3 DNA: TGTGCCAGCTCACAATATTTTGACAGAGACTATGGCTACACCTTC; CDR3 protein: CASSQYFDRDYGYTF
clone size: -; CDR3 length: 14; D gene: -; V gene: TRBV4-1; J gene: TRBJ1-5; CDR3 DNA: TGCGCCAGCAGCCCGGAGCGCGTCAATCAGCCCCAGCATTTT; CDR3 protein: CASSPERVNQPQHF
clone size: once; CDR3 length: 15; D gene: TRBD2; V gene: TRBV7-3; J gene: TRBJ2-3; CDR3 DNA: TGTGCCAGCAGCCCCATAGCGGGGGCCGCAGATACGCAGTATTTT; CDR3 protein: CASSPIAGAADTQYF
clone size: -; CDR3 length: 14; D gene: -; V gene: TRBV9; J gene: TRBJ2-7; CDR3 DNA: TGTGCCAGCAGCGTAACAATGAAATCCTACGAGCAGTACTTC; CDR3 protein: CASSVTMKSYEQYF
clone size: -; CDR3 length: 13; D gene: -; V gene: TRBV5-4; J gene: TRBJ2-7; CDR3 DNA: TGTGCCAGCAGCTTCCCGAGCTCCTACGAGCAGTACTTC; CDR3 protein: CASSFPSSYEQYF
clone size: -; CDR3 length: 14; D gene: -; V gene: TRBV7-2; J gene: TRBJ1-5; CDR3 DNA: TGTGCCAGCAATAAGGGGCTCGCCCAGGAGCCCCAGCATTTT; CDR3 protein: CASNKGLAQEPQHF